The 23 T cell receptor beta chains below come from one sample, sequenced in a study of Ad26.COV2.S vaccination and SARS-CoV-2 variants. Only in-frame clones appear in the TCRdb table, and some are missing; sequencing was by immunoSEQ multiplex PCR. The profile shows approximately 300,000 clones, 85% to 90% of them singletons. Sample treatment: some 20 received Ad26.COV2.S at low or high dose, single or two shots; about five received placebo; per-sample allocation not given. Specimen acquisition occurred on day 63 following the initial vaccine or placebo injection. This specimen was peripheral blood, taken in a trial of Ad26.COV2.S vaccine versus placebo. All receptors come from a person between 18 and 59 years old who received the Ad26.COV2.S COVID-19 vaccine or a placebo.

This sequence joins TRBV12-1 and TRBJ1-4; the table's D call, TRBD1, was not checked against the DNA. TRBV12-1 is described as a pseudogene. CDR3 length equals 17 residues. This CDR3 is CASSFGTDIRLNEKLFF. The CDR3, as DNA: TGTGCCAGCAGCTTCGGGACAGACATAAGACTTAATGAAAAACTGTTTTTT.

The chain uses TRBV7-2 and TRBJ2-7; D is ambiguous. The V gene's germline CDR1 is SGHTA and CDR2 FQGNSA. CDR3 length: 12 amino acids. V was cut by 2 bases and J by 7 bases, with 9 bases left in between. The CDR3 nucleotides read TGTGCCAGCAGCTTACTAGGGCGAGAGCAGTACTTC. Translating gives CASSLLGREQYF.

In this sample, this clone turned up once. The rearrangement uses TRBV5-1 and TRBJ2-7; D uncertain. The V end was cut by 1 base, the J end by 5 bases, with 10 bases between. The germline V gene encodes CDR1 SGHRS and CDR2 YFSETQ. This CDR3 comprises 13 residues. DNA of the CDR3: TGCGCCAGCAGCTTGAGTCAGACCCACGAGCAGTACTTC. This encodes CASSLSQTHEQYF.

The rearrangement uses TRBV14 and TRBJ2-1; 16 bases are shared with TRBD2. The V segment lost 4 bases and the J segment 3 bases; nucleotides outside the gene matches: 9. The length of the CDR3 is 19 residues. Germline-derived CDR1 and CDR2 are SGHDN and FVKESK. CDR3 DNA: TGTGCCAGCAGCCCCCGAGGGACTAGCGGGGGGGCCTTCTACAATGAGCAGTTCTTC. It translates to CASSPRGTSGGAFYNEQFF.

This clone was seen only a few times. The V gene is TRBV29-1, the J gene TRBJ2-7; 8 positions agree with TRBD2. V gave up 6 bases and J gave up 2 bases; unmatched junction bases: 9. CDR1 and CDR2 from the germline V gene are SQVTM and ANQGSEA. The CDR3 totals 14 residues. CDR3 DNA: TGCAGCGTCTCCAACGGGGGGGCGGCCTACGAGCAGTACTTC. Protein product: CSVSNGGAAYEQYF.

This chain connects TRBV5-1 to TRBJ2-6; D is possibly TRBD1 (6 bases). The CDR3 length is 19 residues. Germline CDR1 SGHRS, CDR2 YFSETQ. The V end lost 2 bases, the J end lost 0 bases, and 18 bases lay between the germline ends. DNA for the CDR3: TGCGCCAGCAGCTTCCAACAGGGATCAACTTCCTCTGGGGCCAACGTCCTGACTTTC. It codes for CASSFQQGSTSSGANVLTF.

The chain combines TRBV24-1 with TRBJ1-1, with a tentative D call TRBD1 (5 bases). V lost 5 bases and J 6 bases, leaving 24 bases between the germline ends. This CDR3 region has 17 residues. Germline CDR1 reads KGHDR; CDR2 reads SFDVKD. The CDR3 DNA sequence: TGTGCCACCAGTGCCCCCCCAGGGTTCGGACGGTACGCTGAAGCTTTCTTT. This translates into CATSAPPGFGRYAEAFF.

The V gene is TRBV6-5, the J gene TRBJ2-1; TRBD2 matches 7 bases. This CDR3 comprises 14 residues. J gave up 6 bases and V 4 bases, and 6 bases lay outside the gene matches. Germline V gene data show CDR1 as MNHEY and CDR2 as SVGAGI. The CDR3 sequence: CASSWALAANEQFF. The CDR3 DNA reads TGTGCCAGCAGTTGGGCTCTAGCGGCCAATGAGCAGTTCTTC.

This clone was counted a few times. The J gene is TRBJ1-1, the V gene TRBV19, with 7 bases lining up with TRBD1. The V gene's germline CDR1 is LNHDA and CDR2 SQIVND (reference sequence). The CDR3 spans 11 residues. The V gene end was trimmed by 8 bases and the J gene end by 9 bases; junction bases not matched to a gene: 6. The DNA for the CDR3 is TGTGCCAGTGGTAGGGGGCTTCAAGCTTTCTTT. The encoded protein is CASGRGLQAFF.

This clone appeared a few times. V gene TRBV7-9 combines with J gene TRBJ2-2, with D perhaps TRBD2 (5 bases). V lost 7 bases to trimming and J lost 7 bases, with 31 bases between them. The length of the CDR3 is 19 residues. Germline V lookup: CDR1 SEHNR, CDR2 FQNEAQ (reference sequence). Here the CDR3 reads CASTVGNLRRTGAIGELFF. The CDR3, as DNA: TGTGCCAGCACCGTTGGGAACCTAAGGAGGACGGGCGCAATCGGGGAGCTGTTTTTT. The full variable domain, in which reference TRBV7-9 and TRBJ2-2 provide the parts outside the CDR3, is DTGVSQNPRHKITKRGQNVTFRCDPISEHNRLYWYRQTLGQGPEFLTYFQNEAQLEKSRLLSDRFSAERPKGSFSTLEIQRTEQGDSAMYLCASTVGNLRRTGAIGELFFGEGSRLTVL.

J is TRBJ1-4 and V is TRBV20-1; D not resolved. The CDR3 is made up of 11 amino acids. Germline-derived CDR1 and CDR2 are DFQATT and SNEGSKA (reference sequence). V was clipped by 3 bases and J by 5 bases, with 4 bases between them. CDR3 sequence (DNA): TGCAGTGCTAGGGCGAATGAAAAACTGTTTTTT. Translated, it gives CSARANEKLFF.

The chain uses TRBV18 and TRBJ1-5; TRBD1 might be the D (6 bases). Germline values: CDR1 KGHSH, CDR2 LQKENI. V dropped 2 bases and J dropped 0 bases, with 8 bases sitting between them. The CDR3 covers 15 residues. CDR3 sequence: CASSPGQHSNQPQHF. DNA of the CDR3: TGTGCCAGCTCACCAGGACAGCATAGCAATCAGCCCCAGCATTTT.

This clone was recorded once. Here the CDR3 DNA reads TGTGCCAGCAGCTTGGGGCGACAGGGAAGGAGGCAGTACTTC. Its translation: CASSLGRQGRRQYF. The V and J genes are TRBV7-2 and TRBJ2-7; 7 bases line up with TRBD1. Germline assignment: CDR1 SGHTA and CDR2 FQGNSA. There are 14 residues in the CDR3. Losses at the gene ends were 3 bases for V and 9 bases for J; bases not matched to a gene: 11. The full variable domain, completed using reference TRBV7-2 and TRBJ2-7, is GAGVSQSPSNKVTEKGKDVELRCDPISGHTALYWYRQSLGQGLEFLIYFQGNSAPDKSGLPSDRFSAERTGGSVSTLTIQRTQQEDSAVYLCASSLGRQGRRQYFGPGTRLTVT.

This clone was seen once. V gene TRBV18 combines with J gene TRBJ2-3; D remains ambiguous. Trimming took 6 bases from V and 6 from J, leaving 10 bases between them. The CDR3 spans 12 residues. Germline assignment: CDR1 KGHSH and CDR2 LQKENI. The CDR3 loop reads CASSWSLDTQYF. The CDR3 DNA follows: TGTGCCAGCTCCTGGAGCTTGGATACGCAGTATTTT.

This clone was seen a few times. Here the CDR3 reads CASSIDLHRGGEQYF. The DNA of the CDR3 is TGTGCCAGTAGTATAGATCTACACAGGGGAGGCGAGCAGTACTTC. The V gene is TRBV19, the J gene TRBJ2-7; a weak D match, TRBD1 (7 bases). The CDR3 is made up of 15 amino acids. Germline V gene lookup returns CDR1 LNHDA and CDR2 SQIVND (reference sequence). Between the trimmed V and J ends, which lost 0 bases and 6 bases, there was a span of 15 bases.

V usage is TRBV6-1 and J usage is TRBJ2-2; D not certain. CDR1 MNHNS and CDR2 SASEGT come from the germline V gene. This CDR3 comprises 14 residues. V lost 2 bases to trimming and J lost 1 base, with 5 bases between them. Here the CDR3 DNA reads TGTGCCAGCAGTGAAATACGGAACACCGGGGAGCTGTTTTTT. The encoded protein is CASSEIRNTGELFF.

The V and J genes are TRBV7-9 and TRBJ2-5; no firm D call. V was shortened by 5 bases and J by 3 bases, with 13 bases between the two germline ends. The germline V gene has CDR1 SEHNR and CDR2 FQNEAQ (reference sequence). CDR3 length: 14 amino acids. The CDR3 reads CASSQGWPKETQYF. Here the CDR3 DNA reads TGTGCCAGCAGCCAAGGGTGGCCAAAAGAGACCCAGTACTTC.

CDR3 nucleotides: TGTGCCAGCAGCTCAACGACAGGGGGCTTTCAAGGCTACACCTTC. This sequence encodes CASSSTTGGFQGYTF. This chain uses TRBV7-6 with TRBJ1-2; TRBD1 matches at 10 bases. This CDR3 contains 15 residues. Trimming at V came to 4 bases and at J to 8 bases, leaving 10 bases not matched to a gene. Germline V gene lookup returns CDR1 SGHVS and CDR2 FNYEAQ.

The V and J genes are TRBV18 and TRBJ2-5; D unresolved. V was shortened by 3 bases and J by 2 bases, with 7 bases between the two germline ends. CDR1 and CDR2 from the germline V gene are KGHSH and LQKENI. The CDR3 is 13 amino acids. In DNA form, the CDR3 reads TGTGCCAGCTCACCGCGCTATCAAGAGACCCAGTACTTC. As protein: CASSPRYQETQYF.

The genes are TRBV19 and TRBJ1-5, with 10 bases identical to TRBD1. CDR1 is LNHDA and CDR2 is SQIVND in the germline V gene (reference sequence). There are 16 residues in the CDR3. V shed 3 bases, J shed 0 bases, and the junction held 2 bases outside the gene matches. The CDR3 DNA is TGTGCCAGTAGTATTTGGGACAGGGGTAGCAATCAGCCCCAGCATTTT. As protein: CASSIWDRGSNQPQHF.

This chain connects TRBV7-2 to TRBJ2-7, with D possibly TRBD1 on 6 matching bases. This CDR3 region has 15 residues. V was shortened by 1 base and J by 5 bases, with 15 bases between the two germline ends. Germline V lookup: CDR1 SGHTA, CDR2 FQGNSA. CDR3 bases: TGTGCCAGCAGCTTAGGGGGTACAGGGAGTAACGAGCAGTACTTC. It translates to CASSLGGTGSNEQYF.

In this sample, this clone turned up once. The gene calls are TRBV7-9 and TRBJ2-5; tentative D call: TRBD2 (5 bases). The ends were cut back, 4 bases at V and 4 bases at J, with 13 bases in the middle. The germline gives CDR1 SEHNR, CDR2 FQNEAQ (reference sequence). This CDR3 has 14 amino acids. The CDR3 nucleotides are TGTGCCAGCAGCTGGGCAGCGGCGGGAGAGACCCAGTACTTC. Residues: CASSWAAAGETQYF.

The gene calls are TRBV6-5 and TRBJ2-7; the match to TRBD1 covers 9 bases. CDR3 length equals 16 residues. V lost 0 bases and J lost 4; bases outside the gene matches: 7. Germline V gene sequence: CDR1 MNHEY, CDR2 SVGAGI. CDR3 amino acids: CASSYSKGQGLYEQYF. CDR3 in DNA: TGTGCCAGCAGTTACTCGAAGGGACAGGGTCTTTACGAGCAGTACTTC.